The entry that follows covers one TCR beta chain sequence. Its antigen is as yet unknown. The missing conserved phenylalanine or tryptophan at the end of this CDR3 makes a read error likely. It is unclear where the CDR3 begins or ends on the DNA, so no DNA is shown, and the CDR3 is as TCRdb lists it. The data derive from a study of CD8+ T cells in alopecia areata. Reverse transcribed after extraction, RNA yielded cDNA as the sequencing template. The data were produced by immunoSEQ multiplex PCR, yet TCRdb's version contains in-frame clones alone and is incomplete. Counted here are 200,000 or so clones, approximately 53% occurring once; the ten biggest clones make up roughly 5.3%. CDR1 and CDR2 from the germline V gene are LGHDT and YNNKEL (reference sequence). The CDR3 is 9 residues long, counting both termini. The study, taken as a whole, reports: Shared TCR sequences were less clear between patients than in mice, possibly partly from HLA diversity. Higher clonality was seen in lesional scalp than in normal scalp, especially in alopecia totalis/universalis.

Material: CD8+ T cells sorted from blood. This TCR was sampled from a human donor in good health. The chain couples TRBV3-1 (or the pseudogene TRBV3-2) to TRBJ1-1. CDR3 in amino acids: CASSQAPPD.